This passage covers 14 T cell receptor beta chains from one sample sequenced in a study of OX40 agonist ivuxolimab in advanced cancers. This table comes from immunoSEQ multiplex PCR, and its TCRdb copy is limited to in-frame clones, with some not included. The table includes roughly 45,000 clones, over 75% detected once. The specimen comprised CD4+ or CD8+ T cells sorted from blood, sampled in a trial of the OX40 agonist ivuxolimab. These TCRs come from an adult with an advanced solid tumor such as melanoma, head and neck, liver or kidney cancer.

V is TRBV18 and J is TRBJ2-3; 8 positions match TRBD1. CDR1 is KGHSH and CDR2 is LQKENI in the germline V gene. The CDR3 has 12 amino acids. With 5 bases clipped from V and 6 bases from J, the junction kept 1 base outside the gene matches. DNA for the CDR3: TGTGCCAGCTCAAGGACAGGGGATACGCAGTATTTT. It is translated as CASSRTGDTQYF.

The chain recombines TRBV11-2 with TRBJ1-6, with a possible D match to TRBD1 (5 bases). This CDR3 contains 16 residues. Germline CDR1 reads SGHAT; CDR2 reads FQNNGV. The V end lost 4 bases, the J end lost 7 bases, and 17 bases lay between the germline ends. The CDR3 DNA follows: TGTGCCAGCAGCTCCCAGGGCAGCCTGGGGAATTCACCCCTCCACTTT. This sequence encodes CASSSQGSLGNSPLHF.

The chain uses TRBV6-4 and TRBJ2-2; TRBD2 matches 8 bases. Germline V CDR1 and CDR2: MRHNA, SNTAGT. V lost 11 bases and J lost 3; bases outside the gene matches: 5. This CDR3 has 13 amino acids. The CDR3 coding sequence is TGTGCCGGCACTAGCGGATACACCGGGGAGCTGTTTTTT. Translation gives CAGTSGYTGELFF.

This clone was observed a handful of times. The chain uses TRBV9 and TRBJ2-3; D unresolved. V lost 3 bases and J 3 bases, leaving 8 bases between the germline ends. Germline V lookup: CDR1 SGDLS, CDR2 YYNGEE. The CDR3 sequence is 13 residues long. CDR3 sequence (DNA): TGTGCCAGCAGCGAGTGGCAGACAGATACGCAGTATTTT. It is translated as CASSEWQTDTQYF. Variable domain in full (rest from reference TRBV9 and TRBJ2-3): DSGVTQTPKHLITATGQRVTLRCSPRSGDLSVYWYQQSLDQGLQFLIQYYNGEERAKGNILERFSAQQFPDLHSELNLSSLELGDSALYFCASSEWQTDTQYFGPGTRLTVL.

This chain joins TRBV11-2 and TRBJ2-4, with a possible D match to TRBD1 (6 bases). Germline CDR1 SGHAT, CDR2 FQNNGV. The CDR3 totals 13 residues. Trimming shortened V by 4 bases and J by 8 bases, and 12 bases separated the two germline ends. The chain's CDR3 is CASSSQGTDIQYF. As DNA, the CDR3 is TGTGCCAGCAGCTCGCAGGGGACGGACATTCAGTACTTC.

V gene TRBV7-9 combines with J gene TRBJ1-2; D gene ambiguous. The CDR3 has 16 amino acids. Deletions cut 1 base from V and 4 bases from J, with 16 bases between. Germline CDR1 and CDR2: SEHNR and FQNEAQ (reference sequence). The CDR3 DNA sequence: TGTGCCAGCAGCTTAGTCTCGTTGGCACAGTCCTATGGCTACACCTTC. Translating it yields CASSLVSLAQSYGYTF.

This clone appeared a single time. This chain connects TRBV25-1 to TRBJ2-7, with TRBD1 as a possible D gene (6 bases). V gave up 6 bases and J gave up 3 bases, with 6 bases separating them. Per germline, CDR1 MGHDK and CDR2 SYGVNS. The CDR3 extends over 11 amino acids. The CDR3 DNA follows: TGTGCCAGCAGGGACAGCTACGAGCAGTACTTC. As protein: CASRDSYEQYF.

This chain uses TRBV21-1 with TRBJ2-5; the table assigns TRBD2, which was not confirmed against the DNA. TRBV21-1 is described as a pseudogene. There are 14 residues in the CDR3. CDR3 loop: CASSKGFMGGTQYF. In DNA, the CDR3 is TGTGCCAGCAGCAAAGGATTTATGGGAGGGACCCAGTACTTC.

The chain links TRBV7-2 to TRBJ1-5; a weak D match, TRBD1 (6 bases). The germline V gene has CDR1 SGHTA and CDR2 FQGNSA. V was pared by 5 bases and J by 7 bases, with 15 bases between. The CDR3 totals 14 residues. The chain's CDR3 is CASSGVGGWQPQHF. The CDR3, as DNA: TGTGCCAGCAGCGGGGTGGGGGGCTGGCAGCCCCAGCATTTT.

The chain uses TRBV19 and TRBJ2-3, with TRBD2 identical over 7 bases. The CDR3 is 15 amino acids. V lost 5 bases, J lost 5 bases, and 10 bases stayed unmatched. The germline V gene encodes CDR1 LNHDA and CDR2 SQIVND (reference sequence). The CDR3 DNA reads as TGTGCCAGTAGTTCGTGGGAGGGCCGTGGAGATACGCAGTATTTT. Residues: CASSSWEGRGDTQYF.

This chain uses TRBV27 with TRBJ2-3, with 8 bases that match TRBD1. Per germline, CDR1 MNHEY and CDR2 SMNVEV (reference sequence). This CDR3 is 16 amino acids long. Trimming removed 2 bases from V and 8 bases from J; junction bases left unmatched: 12. The CDR3 DNA follows: TGTGCCAGCAGTTTAGATTTTGGGACAGGTACATCTACGCAGTATTTT. Protein product: CASSLDFGTGTSTQYF.

The chain uses TRBV5-1 and TRBJ2-5; D is possibly TRBD1 or TRBD2 (6 bases each). The ends were cut back, 4 bases at V and 2 bases at J, with 12 bases in the middle. Germline lookup yields CDR1 SGHRS and CDR2 YFSETQ. This CDR3 region has 14 residues. CDR3 protein: CASSKGGQQETQYF. The DNA for the CDR3 is TGCGCCAGCAGCAAGGGAGGACAGCAAGAGACCCAGTACTTC.

The V and J genes are TRBV19 and TRBJ2-5, with 8 bases identical to TRBD1. The CDR3 contains 15 residues. The germline CDR1 and CDR2 sequences are LNHDA and SQIVND (reference sequence). The ends lost 2 bases at V and 6 bases at J; junction bases unmatched: 8. In nucleotides, the CDR3 is TGTGCCAGTAGTATACCTTCAGGGGGCGCAAAGACCCAGTACTTC. It encodes CASSIPSGGAKTQYF.

The chain recombines TRBV5-1 with TRBJ2-1; no definite D call. Germline V gene lookup returns CDR1 SGHRS and CDR2 YFSETQ. The CDR3 totals 14 residues. V was shortened by 0 bases and J by 5 bases, with 9 bases between the two germline ends. The DNA of the CDR3 is TGCGCCAGCAGCTTGGGGCAGGATGACAATGAGCAGTTCTTC. Translation: CASSLGQDDNEQFF. The full variable domain, in which reference TRBV5-1 and TRBJ2-1 provide the parts outside the CDR3, is KAGVTQTPRYLIKTRGQQVTLSCSPISGHRSVSWYQQTPGQGLQFLFEYFSETQRNKGNFPGRFSGRQFSNSRSEMNVSTLELGDSALYLCASSLGQDDNEQFFGPGTRLTVL.